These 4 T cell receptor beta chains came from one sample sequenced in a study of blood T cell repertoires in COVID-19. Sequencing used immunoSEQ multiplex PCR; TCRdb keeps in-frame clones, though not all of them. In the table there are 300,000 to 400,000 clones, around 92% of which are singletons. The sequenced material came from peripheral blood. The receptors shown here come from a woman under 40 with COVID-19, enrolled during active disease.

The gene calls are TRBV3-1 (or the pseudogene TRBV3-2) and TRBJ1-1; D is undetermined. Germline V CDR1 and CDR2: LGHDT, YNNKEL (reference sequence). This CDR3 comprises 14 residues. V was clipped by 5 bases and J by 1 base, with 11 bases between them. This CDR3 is CASSGGEGNTEAFF. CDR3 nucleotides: TGTGCCAGCAGCGGAGGCGAGGGGAACACTGAAGCTTTCTTT.

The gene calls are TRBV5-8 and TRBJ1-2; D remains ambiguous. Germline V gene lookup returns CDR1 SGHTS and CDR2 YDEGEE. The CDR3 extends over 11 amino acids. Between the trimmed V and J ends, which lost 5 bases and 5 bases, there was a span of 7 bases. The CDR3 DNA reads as TGTGCCAGCAGACGGGAGTATGGCTACACCTTC. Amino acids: CASRREYGYTF.

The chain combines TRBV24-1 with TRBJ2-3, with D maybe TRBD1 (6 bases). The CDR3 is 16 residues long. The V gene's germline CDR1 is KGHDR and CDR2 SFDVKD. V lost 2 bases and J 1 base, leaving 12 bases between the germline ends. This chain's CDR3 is CATSDSQGWGTDTQYF. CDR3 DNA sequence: TGTGCCACCAGTGATTCACAGGGTTGGGGCACAGATACGCAGTATTTT.

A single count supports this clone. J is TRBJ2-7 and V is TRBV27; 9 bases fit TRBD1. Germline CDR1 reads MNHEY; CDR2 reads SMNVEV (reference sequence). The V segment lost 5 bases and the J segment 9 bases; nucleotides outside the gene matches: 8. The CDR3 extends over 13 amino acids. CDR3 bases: TGTGCCAGCAGTCAGGGACAGGGTGGAAGGCAGTACTTC. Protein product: CASSQGQGGRQYF.